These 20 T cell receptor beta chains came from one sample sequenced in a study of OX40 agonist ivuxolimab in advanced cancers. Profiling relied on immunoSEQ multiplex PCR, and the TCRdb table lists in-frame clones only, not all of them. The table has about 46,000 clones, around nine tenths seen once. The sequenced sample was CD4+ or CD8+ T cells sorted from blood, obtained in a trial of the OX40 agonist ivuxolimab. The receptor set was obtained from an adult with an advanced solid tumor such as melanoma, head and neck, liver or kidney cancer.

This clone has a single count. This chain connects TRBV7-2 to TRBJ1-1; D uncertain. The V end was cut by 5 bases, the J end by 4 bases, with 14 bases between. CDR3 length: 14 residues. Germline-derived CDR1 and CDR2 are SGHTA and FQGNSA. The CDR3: CASSARRESTEAFF. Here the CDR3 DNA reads TGTGCCAGCAGCGCCCGGAGAGAAAGCACTGAAGCTTTCTTT.

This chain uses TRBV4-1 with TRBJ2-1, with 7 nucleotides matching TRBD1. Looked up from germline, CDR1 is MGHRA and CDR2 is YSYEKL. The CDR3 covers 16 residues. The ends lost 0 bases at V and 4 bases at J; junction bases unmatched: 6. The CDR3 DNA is TGCGCCAGCAGCCAAGAAACAGGGGCGAAGTACAATGAGCAGTTCTTC. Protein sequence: CASSQETGAKYNEQFF.

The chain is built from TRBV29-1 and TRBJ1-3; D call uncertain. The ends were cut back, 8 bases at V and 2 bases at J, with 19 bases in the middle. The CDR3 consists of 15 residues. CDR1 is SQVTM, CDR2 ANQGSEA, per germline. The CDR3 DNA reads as TGCAGCCCGCGACCTTCTCACGGCCCTGGAAACACCATATATTTT. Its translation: CSPRPSHGPGNTIYF.

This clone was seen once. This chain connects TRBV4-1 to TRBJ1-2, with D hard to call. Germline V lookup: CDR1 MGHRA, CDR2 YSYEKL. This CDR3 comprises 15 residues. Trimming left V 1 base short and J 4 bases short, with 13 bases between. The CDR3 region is CASSQVGSVTYGYTF. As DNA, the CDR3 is TGCGCCAGCAGCCAAGTAGGTAGCGTTACCTATGGCTACACCTTC.

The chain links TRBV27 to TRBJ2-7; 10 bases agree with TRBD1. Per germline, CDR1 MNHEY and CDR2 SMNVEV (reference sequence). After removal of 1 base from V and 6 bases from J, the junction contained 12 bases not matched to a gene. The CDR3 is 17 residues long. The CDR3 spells CASSLLETGGLKGEQYF. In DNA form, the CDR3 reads TGTGCCAGCAGTTTATTGGAGACAGGGGGCTTAAAGGGCGAGCAGTACTTC.

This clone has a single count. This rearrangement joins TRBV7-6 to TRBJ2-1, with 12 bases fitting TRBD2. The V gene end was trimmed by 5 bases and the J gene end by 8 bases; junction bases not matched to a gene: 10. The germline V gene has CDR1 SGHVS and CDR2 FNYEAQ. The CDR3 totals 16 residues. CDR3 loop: CASSLLAGGSRDEQFF. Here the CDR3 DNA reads TGTGCCAGCAGCCTCCTAGCGGGAGGGTCACGAGATGAGCAGTTCTTC.

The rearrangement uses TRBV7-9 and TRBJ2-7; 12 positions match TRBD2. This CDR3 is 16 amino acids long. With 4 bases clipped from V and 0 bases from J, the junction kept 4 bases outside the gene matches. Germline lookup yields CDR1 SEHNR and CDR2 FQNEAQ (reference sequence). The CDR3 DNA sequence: TGTGCCAGCAGCTCTAAGACTAGCGGGAGCTCCTACGAGCAGTACTTC. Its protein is CASSSKTSGSSYEQYF.

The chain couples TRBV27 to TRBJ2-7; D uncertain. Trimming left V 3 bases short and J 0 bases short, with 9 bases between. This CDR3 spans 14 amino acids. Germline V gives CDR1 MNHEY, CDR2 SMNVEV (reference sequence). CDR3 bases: TGTGCCAGCAGTTTTTCTCTAAACTCCTACGAGCAGTACTTC. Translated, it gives CASSFSLNSYEQYF.

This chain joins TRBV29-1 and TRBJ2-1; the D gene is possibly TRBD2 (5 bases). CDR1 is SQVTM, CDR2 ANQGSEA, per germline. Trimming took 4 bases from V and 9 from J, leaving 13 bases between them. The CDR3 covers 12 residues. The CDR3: CSVGQRETEQFF. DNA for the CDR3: TGCAGCGTTGGCCAGAGGGAGACTGAGCAGTTCTTC.

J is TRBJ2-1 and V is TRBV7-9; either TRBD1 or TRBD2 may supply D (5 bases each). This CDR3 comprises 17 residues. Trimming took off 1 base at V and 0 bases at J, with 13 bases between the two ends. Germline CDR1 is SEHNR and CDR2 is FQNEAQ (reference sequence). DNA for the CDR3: TGTGCCAGCAGCTTAGACCGGGGCTTTAGCTCCTACAATGAGCAGTTCTTC. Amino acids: CASSLDRGFSSYNEQFF. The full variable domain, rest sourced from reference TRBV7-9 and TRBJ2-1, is DTGVSQNPRHKITKRGQNVTFRCDPISEHNRLYWYRQTLGQGPEFLTYFQNEAQLEKSRLLSDRFSAERPKGSFSTLEIQRTEQGDSAMYLCASSLDRGFSSYNEQFFGPGTRLTVL.

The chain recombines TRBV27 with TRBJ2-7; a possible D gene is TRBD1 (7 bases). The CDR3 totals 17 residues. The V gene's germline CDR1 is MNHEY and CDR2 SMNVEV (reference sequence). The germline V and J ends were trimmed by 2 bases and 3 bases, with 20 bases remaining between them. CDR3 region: CASSLKGGDSLLYEQYF. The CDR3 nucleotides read TGTGCCAGCAGTTTAAAAGGCGGGGACAGCCTTCTCTACGAGCAGTACTTC.

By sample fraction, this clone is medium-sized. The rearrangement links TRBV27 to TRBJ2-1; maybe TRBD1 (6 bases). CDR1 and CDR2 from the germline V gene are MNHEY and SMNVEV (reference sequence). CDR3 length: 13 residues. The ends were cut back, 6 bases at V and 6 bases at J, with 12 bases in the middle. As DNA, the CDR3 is TGTGCCAGCAGCCTCAACAGGGTCAATGAGCAGTTCTTC. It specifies CASSLNRVNEQFF.

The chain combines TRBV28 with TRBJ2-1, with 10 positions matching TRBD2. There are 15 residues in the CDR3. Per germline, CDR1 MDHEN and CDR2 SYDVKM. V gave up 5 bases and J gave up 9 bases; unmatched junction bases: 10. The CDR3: CASSPSLAGDSEQFF. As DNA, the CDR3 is TGTGCCAGCAGTCCCTCCCTAGCGGGAGATAGTGAGCAGTTCTTC.

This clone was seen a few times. CDR3 nucleotide sequence: TGTGCCAGCAGCTTTAGGCAGCGGGAGTACAATGAGCAGTTCTTC. Translating it yields CASSFRQREYNEQFF. The chain links TRBV5-5 to TRBJ2-1, with 8 nucleotides matching TRBD2. V lost 2 bases and J lost 4; bases outside the gene matches: 5. This CDR3 has 15 amino acids. Germline V gene sequence: CDR1 SGHKS, CDR2 YYEKEE (reference sequence).

The CDR3 DNA is TGTGCCAGCAGCTTGTTGGGGTGGTACAATGAGCAGTTCTTC. It yields the protein CASSLLGWYNEQFF. This chain links TRBV5-8 with TRBJ2-1; D uncertain. This CDR3 contains 14 residues. V lost 1 base and J lost 4, with 9 bases in between. Germline CDR1 is SGHTS and CDR2 is YDEGEE.

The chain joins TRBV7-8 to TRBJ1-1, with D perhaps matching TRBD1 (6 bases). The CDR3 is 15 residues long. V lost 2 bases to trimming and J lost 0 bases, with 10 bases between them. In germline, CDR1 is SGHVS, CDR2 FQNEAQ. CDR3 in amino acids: CASSLLDSMNTEAFF. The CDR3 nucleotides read TGTGCCAGCAGCTTACTGGACAGCATGAACACTGAAGCTTTCTTT.

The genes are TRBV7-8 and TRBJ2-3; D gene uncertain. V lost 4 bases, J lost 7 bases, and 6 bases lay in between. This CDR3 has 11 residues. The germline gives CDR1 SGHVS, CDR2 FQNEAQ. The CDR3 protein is CASSSVNTQYF. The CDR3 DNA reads TGTGCCAGCAGCTCGGTTAATACGCAGTATTTT.

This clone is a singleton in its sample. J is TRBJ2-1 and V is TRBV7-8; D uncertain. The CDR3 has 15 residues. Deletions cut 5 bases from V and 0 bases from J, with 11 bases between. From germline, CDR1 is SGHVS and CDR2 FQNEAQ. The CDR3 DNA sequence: TGTGCCAGCAGCCTGAGGTCGGGCTCCTACAATGAGCAGTTCTTC. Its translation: CASSLRSGSYNEQFF.

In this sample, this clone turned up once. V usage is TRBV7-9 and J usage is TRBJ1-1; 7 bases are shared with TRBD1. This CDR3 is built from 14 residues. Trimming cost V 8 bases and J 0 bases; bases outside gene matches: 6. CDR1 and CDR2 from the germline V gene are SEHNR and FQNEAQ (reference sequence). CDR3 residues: CASGRQGLNTEAFF. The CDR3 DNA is TGTGCCAGCGGACGACAGGGCTTGAACACTGAAGCTTTCTTT. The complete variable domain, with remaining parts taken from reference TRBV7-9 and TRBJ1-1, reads DTGVSQNPRHKITKRGQNVTFRCDPISEHNRLYWYRQTLGQGPEFLTYFQNEAQLEKSRLLSDRFSAERPKGSFSTLEIQRTEQGDSAMYLCASGRQGLNTEAFFGQGTRLTVV.

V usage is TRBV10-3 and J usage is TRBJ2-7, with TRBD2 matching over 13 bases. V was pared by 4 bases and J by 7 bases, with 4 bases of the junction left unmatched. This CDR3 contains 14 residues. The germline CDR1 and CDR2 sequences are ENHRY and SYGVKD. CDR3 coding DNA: TGTGCCATCAGTGGGACTAGCGGGAGAGGAGAGCAGTACTTC. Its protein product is CAISGTSGRGEQYF.